This T cell receptor (beta chain) was profiled in a study of blood T cell repertoires in COVID-19. Study details: From T cells, B-cell-depleted T cells, or PBMCs came the material, which was cDNA or gDNA.

Per the original data handling: Estimated nucleated cell counts came from reference gene primer amplification. Sequencing used immunoSEQ multiplex PCR; TCRdb keeps in-frame clones, though not all of them. The V and J calls and clone size are taken from that table; D and trimming were inferred from the DNA. In the table there are about 180,000 clones, approximately 85% of which are singletons. The CDR3 runs to 13 residues. V lost 4 bases to trimming and J lost 7 bases; unmatched junction nucleotides: 6. The V gene's germline CDR1 is SGDLS and CDR2 YYNGEE. Material: peripheral blood. This chain connects TRBV9 to TRBJ2-3; TRBD2 agrees at 7 bases. The sequence was obtained from a man aged 55-75 years with acute or convalescent COVID-19. CDR3 nucleotides: TGTGCCAGCAGCCCCAGCGGGACCAATACGCAGTATTTT. Encoded protein: CASSPSGTNTQYF.